These 25 T cell receptor beta chains originate from one sample sequenced in a study of T-cell memory formation after mild COVID-19. One entry per CDR3 protein results from TCRdb running MiXCR on the 5' RACE reads. Of over 400,000 distinct CDR3 sequences listed, 20% to 30% were seen once; the top ten hold around 12%. The sample was PBMCs or a T cell subset sorted from them (not recorded which). Receptors originate from an adult woman who had mild COVID-19 (a few samples of this study predate the infection). Cell type and time point are not known.

This clonotype occurred many times. The chain carries TRBV18 and TRBJ2-5; D not resolved. The germline V and J ends were trimmed by 3 bases and 5 bases, with 4 bases remaining between them. Germline loops: CDR1 KGHSH, CDR2 LQKENI. This CDR3 is built from 11 residues. CDR3 protein: CASSPGETQYF. The CDR3 nucleotides are TGTGCCAGCTCACCCGGGGAGACCCAGTACTTC.

This clonotype has more than one count but fewer than ten. The rearrangement joins TRBV10-3 to TRBJ2-7; D is undetermined. Per germline, CDR1 ENHRY and CDR2 SYGVKD. Trimming stripped 4 bases from V and 2 bases from J, with 6 bases between. The CDR3 spans 12 residues. DNA for the CDR3: TGTGCCATCAGTGGGGCCACCTACGAGCAGTACTTC. Amino acids: CAISGATYEQYF.

This chain links TRBV4-2 with TRBJ2-2; tentative D call: TRBD2 (5 bases). V dropped 0 bases and J dropped 11 bases, with 7 bases sitting between them. Germline CDR1 is LGHNA and CDR2 is YNFKEQ. The CDR3 totals 12 residues. This CDR3 reads CASSQDRGELFF. CDR3 nucleotides: TGTGCCAGCAGCCAAGACCGGGGAGAGCTGTTTTTT.

This sequence joins TRBV27 and TRBJ1-6, with D tentatively TRBD1 (5 bases). V was shortened by 8 bases and J by 5 bases, with 13 bases between the two germline ends. Germline CDR1 reads MNHEY; CDR2 reads SMNVEV (reference sequence). The CDR3 loop spans 14 amino acids. The CDR3 nucleotides are TGTGCCAGCCGGTACCGGGACGATAATTCACCCCTCCACTTT. It yields the protein CASRYRDDNSPLHF.

This clonotype was observed a handful of times. The rearrangement joins TRBV3-1 to TRBJ2-1, with TRBD2 identical over 8 bases. Germline V gene lookup returns CDR1 LGHDT and CDR2 YNNKEL (reference sequence). Trimming took 0 bases from V and 3 from J; bases not matched to a gene: 7. The CDR3 has 17 amino acids. The CDR3 nucleotides read TGTGCCAGCAGCCAAGAGGGGAGCGGGAGATTCTACAATGAGCAGTTCTTC. Protein product: CASSQEGSGRFYNEQFF.

This clonotype was detected a few times. The CDR3 is CSARDPRTGGLNQPQHF. As DNA, the CDR3 is TGCAGTGCTAGAGATCCGAGGACAGGGGGCCTCAATCAGCCCCAGCATTTT. The V gene is TRBV20-1, the J gene TRBJ1-5, with TRBD1 matching over 11 bases. CDR3 length equals 17 residues. The V gene end was trimmed by 0 bases and the J gene end by 3 bases; junction bases not matched to a gene: 7. Germline lookup yields CDR1 DFQATT and CDR2 SNEGSKA (reference sequence).

This clonotype appeared a few times. V and J are TRBV7-9 and TRBJ2-5; TRBD1 matches 7 bases. Germline V lookup: CDR1 SEHNR, CDR2 FQNEAQ (reference sequence). The CDR3 spans 16 residues. The J segment lost 1 base and the V segment lost 5 bases, leaving 10 bases of the junction unmatched. The CDR3 nucleotides are TGTGCCAGCAGCAGCCCGTGGGACAGCTCCCAAGAGACCCAGTACTTC. Its protein is CASSSPWDSSQETQYF.

This chain uses TRBV4-1 with TRBJ1-5; TRBD1 aligns across 9 bases. This CDR3 comprises 16 residues. Germline CDR1 is MGHRA and CDR2 is YSYEKL. Trimming took 0 bases from V and 9 from J; bases not matched to a gene: 9. The CDR3 DNA is TGCGCCAGCAGCCAAGAAAGAGGACAGGGGACGCGGCCCCAGCATTTT. This translates into CASSQERGQGTRPQHF.

The rearrangement uses TRBV5-1 and TRBJ2-3, with a weak D call TRBD2 (5 bases). This CDR3 is built from 14 residues. The germline V gene has CDR1 SGHRS and CDR2 YFSETQ. Trimming removed 4 bases from V and 1 base from J, with 10 bases in between. This CDR3 reads CASSPMGGTDTQYF. CDR3 DNA sequence: TGCGCCAGCAGCCCGATGGGAGGCACAGATACGCAGTATTTT.

This clonotype was detected a few times. This chain connects TRBV4-1 to TRBJ2-2; tentatively, D is TRBD2 (7 bases). The ends were cut back, 1 base at V and 6 bases at J, with 15 bases in the middle. The germline gives CDR1 MGHRA, CDR2 YSYEKL. The CDR3 runs 16 residues. CDR3 amino acids: CASSQGGGLGSGELFF. CDR3 bases: TGCGCCAGCAGCCAAGGCGGGGGCTTGGGTTCCGGGGAGCTGTTTTTT.

This clonotype was seen a handful of times. This chain links TRBV12-3 or TRBV12-4 with TRBJ2-2; 11 bases are shared with TRBD2. The CDR3 contains 16 residues. J gave up 6 bases and V 3 bases, and 6 bases lay outside the gene matches. The DNA of the CDR3 is TGTGCCAGCAGTTTCCGTAGCGGGGGGGGTCCCGGGGAGCTGTTTTTT. This encodes CASSFRSGGGPGELFF.

The chain joins TRBV7-9 to TRBJ2-5, with 14 bases aligning to TRBD2. Germline lookup yields CDR1 SEHNR and CDR2 FQNEAQ (reference sequence). CDR3 size: 18 residues. The V gene end was trimmed by 0 bases and the J gene end by 5 bases; junction bases not matched to a gene: 8. CDR3 amino acids: CASSLATGTSGRGETQYF. The CDR3 DNA sequence: TGTGCCAGCAGCTTAGCTACTGGGACTAGCGGGAGAGGGGAGACCCAGTACTTC.

This chain connects TRBV6-6 to TRBJ2-7; a weak D match, TRBD2 (5 bases). The CDR3 consists of 12 residues. CDR1 is MNHNY, CDR2 SVGAGI, per germline (reference sequence). V shed 5 bases and J shed 7 bases, with 12 bases lying between them. The CDR3 is CASSTSGLEQYF. As DNA, the CDR3 is TGTGCCAGCAGTACCTCCGGACTGGAGCAGTACTTC.

This clonotype was picked up a small number of times. The V and J genes are TRBV6-5 and TRBJ1-1; D might be TRBD1 (5 bases). This CDR3 region has 12 residues. Trimming removed 2 bases at V and 7 bases at J, with 8 bases between. Germline V gives CDR1 MNHEY, CDR2 SVGAGI. The CDR3 DNA is TGTGCCAGCAGTTACGGGGCAAGTGAAGCTTTCTTT. Translated, it gives CASSYGASEAFF.

The chain has TRBV6-2 or TRBV6-3 and TRBJ1-2; D might be TRBD1 (5 bases). This CDR3 region has 13 residues. The germline CDR1 and CDR2 sequences are MNHEY and SVGEGT. V was cut by 6 bases and J by 4 bases, with 12 bases left in between. The CDR3 reads CASREGRLYGYTF. The CDR3 DNA reads TGTGCCAGCAGAGAGGGACGGCTCTATGGCTACACCTTC.

This chain joins TRBV27 and TRBJ2-1, with D perhaps matching TRBD1 or TRBD2 (6 bases each). CDR1 is MNHEY, CDR2 SMNVEV, per germline (reference sequence). There are 15 residues in the CDR3. Between the trimmed V and J ends, which lost 3 bases and 0 bases, there was a span of 9 bases. The CDR3 sequence is CASSLGGPSYNEQFF. CDR3 DNA sequence: TGTGCCAGCAGTTTGGGGGGCCCCTCCTACAATGAGCAGTTCTTC.

V is TRBV12-5 and J is TRBJ2-2; no firm D call. V was clipped by 6 bases and J by 4 bases, with 6 bases between them. Germline V gene sequence: CDR1 LGHNT, CDR2 FRNRAP. The CDR3 length is 12 residues. DNA of the CDR3: TGTGCTAGTGGAACCCTCACCGGGGAGCTGTTTTTT. Amino acid sequence: CASGTLTGELFF.

This clonotype was detected a few times. The genes are TRBV7-3 and TRBJ2-7; a weak D match, TRBD2 (6 bases). CDR1 SGHTA and CDR2 FQGTGA come from the germline V gene. CDR3 length: 15 residues. V lost 2 bases to trimming and J lost 1 base, with 12 bases between them. The CDR3 DNA is TGTGCCAGCAGCTTACGGCGGGGCCCTTCCTACGAGCAGTACTTC. Protein sequence: CASSLRRGPSYEQYF.

The chain has TRBV5-6 and TRBJ1-3; D is ambiguous. The CDR3 runs 16 residues. Trimming removed 4 bases at V and 3 bases at J, with 17 bases between. The germline V gene has CDR1 SGHDT and CDR2 YYEEEE. The CDR3 here is CASSHPGLGVGNTIYF. The CDR3 coding sequence is TGTGCCAGCAGCCACCCCGGGTTAGGAGTTGGAAACACCATATATTTT. Supplemented by reference TRBV5-6 and TRBJ1-3, the full variable domain reads DAGVTQSPTHLIKTRGQQVTLRCSPKSGHDTVSWYQQALGQGPQFIFQYYEEEERQRGNFPDRFSGHQFPNYSSELNVNALLLGDSALYLCASSHPGLGVGNTIYFGEGSWLTVV.

The chain employs TRBV7-2 and TRBJ2-3, with 8 bases fitting TRBD1. The V gene end was trimmed by 5 bases and the J gene end by 4 bases; junction bases not matched to a gene: 8. Per germline, CDR1 SGHTA and CDR2 FQGNSA. CDR3 length: 15 residues. The CDR3 sequence is CASSLSVTGADTQYF. Here the CDR3 DNA reads TGTGCCAGCAGCCTTTCAGTGACAGGGGCAGATACGCAGTATTTT. Using reference TRBV7-2 and TRBJ2-3 for the parts outside the CDR3, the full variable domain is GAGVSQSPSNKVTEKGKDVELRCDPISGHTALYWYRQSLGQGLEFLIYFQGNSAPDKSGLPSDRFSAERTGGSVSTLTIQRTQQEDSAVYLCASSLSVTGADTQYFGPGTRLTVL.

This clonotype was counted a few times. This chain connects TRBV7-8 to TRBJ2-5; the D gene could be TRBD1 or TRBD2 (6 bases each). CDR1 is SGHVS, CDR2 FQNEAQ, per germline. The CDR3 totals 19 residues. V dropped 2 bases and J dropped 1 base, with 23 bases sitting between them. CDR3 in DNA: TGTGCCAGCAGCTTAACTCCAAACAGGGACTCCCGACTCCAAGAGACCCAGTACTTC. Encoded protein: CASSLTPNRDSRLQETQYF.

This clonotype was seen only a few times. The genes are TRBV20-1 and TRBJ2-1; TRBD2 matches at 13 bases. Trimming removed 3 bases from V and 12 bases from J; junction bases left unmatched: 5. Per germline, CDR1 DFQATT and CDR2 SNEGSKA (reference sequence). This CDR3 contains 13 residues. The CDR3 region has the DNA TGCAGTGCTAGGCGGACTAGCGGGGGCGGGCAGTTCTTC. Protein product: CSARRTSGGGQFF.

This clonotype was observed once. The V call is TRBV11-2, the J call TRBJ2-1; no clear D. The V and J ends lost 7 bases and 5 bases respectively, with 9 bases between them. The CDR3 is 12 amino acids. In germline, CDR1 is SGHAT, CDR2 FQNNGV. This chain's CDR3 is CASTTENNEQFF. In nucleotides, the CDR3 is TGTGCCAGCACGACCGAGAACAATGAGCAGTTCTTC.

This chain links TRBV2 with TRBJ1-5; perhaps TRBD1 as D (5 bases). Deletions cut 3 bases from V and 4 bases from J, with 10 bases between. Germline-derived CDR1 and CDR2 are SNHLY and FYNNEI. The CDR3 covers 14 residues. CDR3 bases: TGTGCCAGCAGTGATGGGCCAGGGAATCAGCCCCAGCATTTT. Its protein is CASSDGPGNQPQHF.

In this sample, this clonotype turned up a few times. This rearrangement joins TRBV28 to TRBJ2-3, with TRBD2 matching 7 bases. Trimming cost V 4 bases and J 1 base; bases outside gene matches: 5. The CDR3 extends over 15 amino acids. CDR1 is MDHEN, CDR2 SYDVKM, per germline. The CDR3 nucleotides read TGTGCCAGCAGTTCTCCTGCGGGAGGCACAGATACGCAGTATTTT. This translates into CASSSPAGGTDTQYF.